The T cell receptor (beta chain) under discussion was sequenced for a study of CD8 T cells in ankylosing spondylitis. The V gene's germline CDR1 is LGHDT and CDR2 YNNKEL (reference sequence). V lost 1 base to trimming and J lost 0 bases, with 10 bases between them. This CDR3 region has 16 residues. A remark on this clonotype: What it binds is unknown.

Study-level points and caveats: A TCR beta motif made of several highly homologous variants seemed typical of ankylosing spondylitis blood. The authors found the disease-linked clones to be CD8+ and relatively rare in peripheral blood. Matched ankylosing spondylitis synovial fluid reportedly showed significant enrichment of disease-linked clones.

Scientists made TCR beta libraries using quantitative 5'-RACE with molecular barcodes. TCRdb ran MiXCR on the 5' RACE reads and lists one entry per CDR3 protein. This repertoire shows 300,000 to 400,000 distinct CDR3 sequences, around 24% found once; its top ten account for roughly a sixth. The sample consisted of blood, either unsorted or a sorted T cell fraction (not recorded which). The sequence was collected from a male donor with ankylosing spondylitis. The rearrangement joins TRBV3-1 to TRBJ2-1; D unclear. Here the CDR3 reads CASSQARRSSYNEQFF. The CDR3 DNA is TGTGCCAGCAGCCAAGCGCGGCGGTCCTCCTACAATGAGCAGTTCTTC.